One TCR beta chain is described in this entry. Clones were sequenced by immunoSEQ multiplex PCR, and TCRdb holds only the in-frame ones, with some missing. The repertoire holds approximately 200,000 clones, with 86% as singletons. The data were obtained in a study of blood T cell repertoires in COVID-19. The overall study: COVID-19 samples, acute and convalescent, were from the United States, Italy and Spain. Nucleic acid was either cDNA or gDNA, and it came from T cells, B-cell-depleted T cells, or PBMCs.

Across about two dozen US areas, participants ranged in age from roughly 18 to 95 years. Participants' reported clinical history set cohort assignment. The receptor comes from a woman aged 25 to 39 who had been exposed to COVID-19. Source material: PBMCs or T cells enriched from blood (not recorded which).

The CDR3 is CASSVEIASGDRGIYNEQFF. The CDR3 bases are TGTGCCAGCAGCGTAGAAATCGCTAGCGGGGACCGGGGTATATACAATGAGCAGTTCTTC. The chain combines TRBV9 with TRBJ2-1; 9 nucleotides agree with TRBD2. V shed 0 bases and J 4 bases; nucleotides not matched to a gene: 17. The CDR3 is 20 residues long. Per germline, CDR1 SGDLS and CDR2 YYNGEE.